The 17 T cell receptor beta chains listed next were all sequenced from one sample in a study of T-cell memory formation after mild COVID-19. TCRdb re-called the 5' RACE reads through MiXCR, storing one row per CDR3 protein. The sample has 250,000 to 300,000 distinct CDR3 sequences, around 15% seen once. The sample consisted of PBMCs or a T cell subset sorted from them (not recorded which). The source is a young man who had mild COVID-19 (a few samples of this study predate the infection). Cell type and time point are not known.

This clonotype was seen many times. V gene TRBV2 combines with J gene TRBJ2-3; possible D gene TRBD2, 5 bases. This CDR3 is built from 14 residues. CDR1 SNHLY and CDR2 FYNNEI come from the germline V gene. Trimming took off 3 bases at V and 0 bases at J, with 7 bases between the two ends. CDR3 region: CASSEGGSTDTQYF. The CDR3 region has the DNA TGTGCCAGCAGTGAGGGCGGGAGCACAGATACGCAGTATTTT. The entire variable domain, with the rest obtained from reference TRBV2 and TRBJ2-3, is as follows: EPEVTQTPSHQVTQMGQEVILRCVPISNHLYFYWYRQILGQKVEFLVSFYNNEISEKSEIFDDQFSVERPDGSNFTLKIRSTKLEDSAMYFCASSEGGSTDTQYFGPGTRLTVL.

As DNA, the CDR3 is TGTGCCAGCAGTTCCGCCTGGACAGGGCACTATGGCTACACCTTC. Translating it yields CASSSAWTGHYGYTF. V gene TRBV6-5 combines with J gene TRBJ1-2, with 8 bases matching TRBD1. From germline, CDR1 is MNHEY and CDR2 SVGAGI. The trim removed 4 bases at V and 3 bases at J, leaving 7 bases unmatched. The CDR3 has 15 amino acids.

In this sample, this clonotype turned up a few times. The CDR3 is CASSDKVDTQYF. The CDR3, as DNA: TGTGCCAGCAGCGATAAGGTCGATACGCAGTATTTT. This chain joins TRBV11-2 and TRBJ2-3; no firm D call. The CDR3 consists of 12 residues. The V gene's germline CDR1 is SGHAT and CDR2 FQNNGV. Trimming removed 5 bases at V and 6 bases at J, with 9 bases between.

The V call is TRBV27, the J call TRBJ2-1; D unclear. This CDR3 comprises 17 residues. Germline V lookup: CDR1 MNHEY, CDR2 SMNVEV (reference sequence). Trimming stripped 2 bases from V and 3 bases from J, with 17 bases between. The CDR3 reads CASSLGSSPLIYNEQFF. For the CDR3, the DNA is TGTGCCAGCAGTTTAGGGTCCAGTCCACTTATCTACAATGAGCAGTTCTTC.

This clonotype was observed at least ten times. The V and J genes are TRBV3-1 and TRBJ2-1, with 9 positions matching TRBD2. The CDR3 consists of 15 residues. The germline gives CDR1 LGHDT, CDR2 YNNKEL (reference sequence). Trimming at V came to 3 bases and at J to 7 bases, leaving 7 bases not matched to a gene. The CDR3 spells CASSHPGGLANEQFF. As DNA, the CDR3 is TGTGCCAGCAGCCACCCTGGGGGACTAGCAAATGAGCAGTTCTTC.

The chain carries TRBV11-2 and TRBJ1-2; 9 nucleotides align to TRBD1. The CDR3 has 13 amino acids. Germline lookup yields CDR1 SGHAT and CDR2 FQNNGV. V lost 5 bases to trimming and J lost 5 bases; unmatched junction nucleotides: 3. The CDR3 region is CASSIGQGYGYTF. The CDR3 coding sequence is TGTGCCAGCAGCATAGGACAGGGGTATGGCTACACCTTC.

This clonotype came up a few times. This chain connects TRBV6-6 to TRBJ2-7; 10 nucleotides agree with TRBD1. This CDR3 has 14 amino acids. V trimming: 5 bases; J trimming: 4 bases; junction bases outside the gene matches: 5. Germline lookup yields CDR1 MNHNY and CDR2 SVGAGI (reference sequence). CDR3 residues: CASSPSGQGYEQYV. CDR3 bases: TGTGCCAGCAGTCCCTCGGGACAGGGGTACGAGCAGTACGTC.

This clonotype was picked up a small number of times. This sequence joins TRBV7-2 and TRBJ2-3; D call uncertain. CDR3 length equals 15 residues. CDR1 and CDR2 from the germline V gene are SGHTA and FQGNSA. The ends were cut back, 5 bases at V and 1 base at J, with 13 bases in the middle. CDR3: CASSPMGLGTDTQYF. The CDR3 DNA reads as TGTGCCAGCAGCCCCATGGGCCTAGGCACAGATACGCAGTATTTT.

This clonotype occurred many times. The chain has TRBV29-1 and TRBJ2-2, with no clear D. CDR3 size: 13 residues. Germline V gene sequence: CDR1 SQVTM, CDR2 ANQGSEA. Trimming pared 2 bases from V and 4 bases from J, leaving 8 bases between. Here the CDR3 DNA reads TGCAGCGTTGAAATGGTTGGCACCGGGGAGCTGTTTTTT. This translates into CSVEMVGTGELFF.

The chain uses TRBV4-3 and TRBJ1-1; D gene ambiguous. CDR1 and CDR2 from the germline V gene are LGHNA and YSLEER. The V end was cut by 0 bases, the J end by 11 bases, with 13 bases between. This CDR3 contains 13 residues. The CDR3 coding sequence is TGCGCCAGCAGCCAAGATTATATGAGTTGGGCTTTCTTT. Residues: CASSQDYMSWAFF.

This clonotype occurred many times. The V and J genes are TRBV2 and TRBJ2-4; 8 bases match TRBD2. This CDR3 region has 13 residues. Germline V lookup: CDR1 SNHLY, CDR2 FYNNEI. V shed 8 bases, J shed 1 base, and the junction held 1 base outside the gene matches. The CDR3 DNA sequence: TGTGCCAGCCGGGGGGGTGCCAAAAACATTCAGTACTTC. Translating it yields CASRGGAKNIQYF. Together with reference TRBV2 and TRBJ2-4, the CDR3 gives the full variable domain: EPEVTQTPSHQVTQMGQEVILRCVPISNHLYFYWYRQILGQKVEFLVSFYNNEISEKSEIFDDQFSVERPDGSNFTLKIRSTKLEDSAMYFCASRGGAKNIQYFGAGTRLSVL.

This clonotype has only a few counts. The chain carries TRBV5-1 and TRBJ2-3; 7 bases line up with TRBD1. CDR3 length equals 15 residues. The V gene end was trimmed by 0 bases and the J gene end by 4 bases; junction bases not matched to a gene: 5. Germline V CDR1 and CDR2: SGHRS, YFSETQ. The CDR3 protein is CASSLAATGSDTQYF. In DNA form, the CDR3 reads TGCGCCAGCAGCTTGGCTGCGACAGGGTCAGATACGCAGTATTTT.

This clonotype occurred many times. V and J are TRBV7-2 and TRBJ2-1; 10 bases line up with TRBD1. V shed 8 bases and J 9 bases; nucleotides not matched to a gene: 7. This CDR3 region has 13 residues. Germline values: CDR1 SGHTA, CDR2 FQGNSA. The CDR3 loop is CASGDRGLREQFF. The CDR3 nucleotides read TGTGCCAGCGGGGACAGGGGATTGCGTGAGCAGTTCTTC.

As regards this clonotype: The junction and the germline gene differ at one end; a read error may be behind it. The rearrangement joins TRBV7-2 to TRBJ2-1; 12 bases map to TRBD2. The germline CDR1 and CDR2 sequences are SGHTA and FQGNSA. The CDR3 totals 15 residues. CDR3 coding DNA: TGTGCCAGCAGATTAGGACTAGCGGGGCAAGGTGAGCAGTTCTTC. This codes for CASRLGLAGQGEQFF.

By share, this clonotype counts as medium-sized (0.01 to 0.1%). This rearrangement joins TRBV29-1 to TRBJ1-1; no reliable D call. V was clipped by 3 bases and J by 6 bases, with 11 bases between them. This CDR3 comprises 12 residues. Germline V gene data show CDR1 as SQVTM and CDR2 as ANQGSEA. CDR3 bases: TGCAGCGTTGATGCGGGCAACGCTGAAGCTTTCTTT. Amino acid sequence: CSVDAGNAEAFF.

This clonotype was counted between two and nine times. In nucleotides, the CDR3 is TGCGCCAGCAGCCAACTGACGGTCAATGAGCAGTTCTTC. Translation gives CASSQLTVNEQFF. V gene TRBV4-1 combines with J gene TRBJ2-1; D not certain. The ends were cut back, 2 bases at V and 6 bases at J, with 8 bases in the middle. Germline V lookup: CDR1 MGHRA, CDR2 YSYEKL. The CDR3 is made up of 13 amino acids.

This chain connects TRBV18 to TRBJ1-1; D gene unclear. Germline CDR1 is KGHSH and CDR2 is LQKENI. The V end lost 4 bases, the J end lost 2 bases, and 11 bases lay between the germline ends. CDR3 length: 14 residues. This CDR3 is CASSQNGPNTEAFF. CDR3 coding DNA: TGTGCCAGCTCACAGAACGGGCCTAACACTGAAGCTTTCTTT.